Below, 31 T cell receptor beta chains from the same sample are listed, as sequenced in a study of identical twins. TCRdb re-analysed the 5' RACE reads in MiXCR, keeping a single row per CDR3 protein. In the table there are around 1.7 million distinct CDR3 sequences, more than 30% of which are singletons. Material: cord blood. The receptors originated from a newborn girl in good health.

The chain couples TRBV2 to TRBJ2-5, with a tentative D call TRBD2 (6 bases). Deletions cut 8 bases from V and 11 bases from J, with 15 bases between. The CDR3 loop spans 11 amino acids. Germline assignment: CDR1 SNHLY and CDR2 FYNNEI. The CDR3 reads CASGWAGLQYF. The DNA of the CDR3 is TGTGCCAGCGGCTGGGCGGGGTTGCAGTACTTC.

This clonotype was counted a few times. This chain connects TRBV7-2 to TRBJ2-5; D perhaps matches TRBD2 (6 bases). The CDR3 runs 15 residues. The V gene's germline CDR1 is SGHTA and CDR2 FQGNSA. The V end lost 1 base, the J end lost 3 bases, and 12 bases lay between the germline ends. The CDR3 coding sequence is TGTGCCAGCAGCTTAGTAGCCAGGAGGGAAGAGACCCAGTACTTC. Translation: CASSLVARREETQYF. Together with reference TRBV7-2 and TRBJ2-5, the CDR3 gives the full variable domain: GAGVSQSPSNKVTEKGKDVELRCDPISGHTALYWYRQSLGQGLEFLIYFQGNSAPDKSGLPSDRFSAERTGGSVSTLTIQRTQQEDSAVYLCASSLVARREETQYFGPGTRLLVL.

In its sample, this clonotype was seen a few times. V gene TRBV5-1 combines with J gene TRBJ2-5; D is perhaps TRBD1 (5 bases). The V and J ends lost 0 bases and 0 bases respectively, with 12 bases between them. Germline V gives CDR1 SGHRS, CDR2 YFSETQ. The CDR3 consists of 16 residues. The CDR3 sequence: CASSLGTYRYQETQYF. The CDR3 DNA reads as TGCGCCAGCAGCTTGGGGACCTACAGGTACCAAGAGACCCAGTACTTC.

A remark on this clonotype: The junction differs from germline at one of its ends, possibly a read error. The chain is built from TRBV5-1 and TRBJ2-1; D is perhaps TRBD2 (5 bases). The CDR3 loop spans 13 amino acids. The germline CDR1 and CDR2 sequences are SGHRS and YFSETQ. CDR3 region: CASSLGTYNVQFF. In DNA form, the CDR3 reads TGCGCCAGCAGCTTGGGGACTTACAATGTGCAGTTCTTC.

This chain links TRBV4-1 with TRBJ1-2; unclear D gene. V was trimmed by 7 bases and J by 5 bases, leaving 14 bases between them. Germline V lookup: CDR1 MGHRA, CDR2 YSYEKL. The CDR3 extends over 13 amino acids. The CDR3 DNA reads TGCGCCAGCACCCCAAAGCCCTTTTATGGCTACACCTTC. It translates to CASTPKPFYGYTF.

The chain has TRBV12-3 or TRBV12-4 and TRBJ1-6, with D unresolved. This CDR3 comprises 15 residues. V was cut by 3 bases and J by 10 bases, with 16 bases left in between. This chain's CDR3 is CASSFWVPPLSPLHF. In DNA form, the CDR3 reads TGTGCCAGCAGTTTTTGGGTCCCGCCTTTGTCACCCCTCCACTTT.

The chain combines TRBV28 with TRBJ2-7, with D uncertain. CDR1 is MDHEN, CDR2 SYDVKM, per germline. The germline V and J ends were trimmed by 7 bases and 0 bases, with 13 bases remaining between them. The length of the CDR3 is 14 residues. CDR3: CASTKYRASYEQYF. CDR3 coding DNA: TGTGCCAGCACCAAATACCGGGCCTCCTACGAGCAGTACTTC.

This clonotype was found a few times. The rearrangement uses TRBV28 and TRBJ1-1; D remains ambiguous. Deletions cut 0 bases from V and 6 bases from J, with 20 bases between. Germline V gene lookup returns CDR1 MDHEN and CDR2 SYDVKM. This CDR3 is 17 amino acids long. In nucleotides, the CDR3 is TGTGCCAGCAGTTTATGGGTCGTCAGCCTTTTTGGCGCTGAAGCTTTCTTT. Protein: CASSLWVVSLFGAEAFF.

The chain is built from TRBV29-1 and TRBJ2-7; no reliable D call. The CDR3 is 12 amino acids. V was pared by 2 bases and J by 5 bases, with 10 bases between. Per germline, CDR1 SQVTM and CDR2 ANQGSEA. The CDR3 DNA reads TGCAGCGTTGAACTCGAGTCGAACGAGCAGTACTTC. Residues: CSVELESNEQYF.

This clonotype came up a few times. CDR3 coding DNA: TGTGCCAGCAGTTACACGGGGACGTCGTACAATGAGCAGTTCTTC. Amino acids: CASSYTGTSYNEQFF. This chain connects TRBV6-2 or TRBV6-3 to TRBJ2-1; D may correspond to TRBD1 or TRBD2 (5 bases each). Trimming stripped 2 bases from V and 4 bases from J, with 12 bases between. This CDR3 spans 15 amino acids. Germline V gene lookup returns CDR1 MNHEY and CDR2 SVGEGT.

This clonotype was detected only a few times. This chain uses TRBV6-5 with TRBJ2-4; D perhaps matches TRBD1 (6 bases). Germline CDR1 MNHEY, CDR2 SVGAGI. This CDR3 has 13 residues. Trimming stripped 6 bases from V and 3 bases from J, with 9 bases between. The CDR3 protein is CASSGQFKNIQYF. Here the CDR3 DNA reads TGTGCCAGCAGCGGACAGTTCAAAAACATTCAGTACTTC.

This chain uses TRBV6-5 with TRBJ2-3, with a possible D match to TRBD2 (6 bases). The V and J ends lost 5 bases and 4 bases respectively, with 16 bases between them. This CDR3 region has 15 residues. Germline CDR1 MNHEY, CDR2 SVGAGI. DNA for the CDR3: TGTGCCAGCAGTCACTTCCCGGGAGTCGCAGATACGCAGTATTTT. Its translation: CASSHFPGVADTQYF.

This clonotype came up a few times. The chain couples TRBV9 to TRBJ2-7; tentative D call: TRBD1 (5 bases). This CDR3 is 15 amino acids long. Trimming stripped 0 bases from V and 0 bases from J, with 10 bases between. Germline V gene data show CDR1 as SGDLS and CDR2 as YYNGEE. CDR3 residues: CASSVDQGSSYEQYF. The CDR3 nucleotides read TGTGCCAGCAGCGTAGACCAGGGTAGCTCCTACGAGCAGTACTTC.

The chain recombines TRBV12-3 or TRBV12-4 with TRBJ2-7; D could derive from TRBD1 or TRBD2 (5 bases each). V lost 6 bases and J lost 3, with 12 bases in between. The CDR3 is 13 residues long. DNA for the CDR3: TGTGCCAGCAGCCGGGACCACGTCTACGAGCAGTACTTC. Translated, it gives CASSRDHVYEQYF.

This clonotype was picked up a small number of times. This CDR3 reads CASSSYRKTNYGYTF. The CDR3 region has the DNA TGTGCCAGCAGTTCCTACAGAAAAACTAACTATGGCTACACCTTC. V gene TRBV27 combines with J gene TRBJ1-2; D is unclear. Germline V gives CDR1 MNHEY, CDR2 SMNVEV (reference sequence). Deletions cut 4 bases from V and 0 bases from J, with 12 bases between. The CDR3 extends over 15 amino acids.

The V call is TRBV20-1, the J call TRBJ2-7; D is unclear. Trimming shortened V by 4 bases and J by 7 bases, and 14 bases separated the two germline ends. Germline V gives CDR1 DFQATT, CDR2 SNEGSKA (reference sequence). The CDR3 loop spans 12 amino acids. The CDR3 sequence: CSAMDAPAEQYF. The CDR3, as DNA: TGCAGTGCTATGGACGCGCCTGCGGAGCAGTACTTC.

In DNA form, the CDR3 reads TGTGCCAGCAGGGACGGTCACAATGAGCAGTTCTTC. This encodes CASRDGHNEQFF. This sequence joins TRBV6-1 and TRBJ2-1; D is undetermined. Trimming removed 6 bases at V and 5 bases at J, with 8 bases between. The germline V gene has CDR1 MNHNS and CDR2 SASEGT. The CDR3 covers 12 residues.

The chain couples TRBV4-1 to TRBJ1-2, with a possible D match to TRBD1 (6 bases). The V and J ends lost 3 bases and 2 bases respectively, with 16 bases between them. Germline V gene data show CDR1 as MGHRA and CDR2 as YSYEKL. This CDR3 comprises 16 residues. CDR3 region: CASSQVITGRNYGYTF. The CDR3 region has the DNA TGCGCCAGCAGCCAGGTGATCACAGGGAGAAACTATGGCTACACCTTC.

This clonotype came up a few times. The gene calls are TRBV7-9 and TRBJ1-4; unclear D gene. Germline CDR1 and CDR2: SEHNR and FQNEAQ (reference sequence). The CDR3 covers 14 residues. Trimming cost V 2 bases and J 0 bases, with 4 bases left between them. The CDR3 nucleotides read TGTGCCAGCAGCTTATGGGCAACTAATGAAAAACTGTTTTTT. Encoded protein: CASSLWATNEKLFF.

This clonotype was picked up a small number of times. The chain couples TRBV20-1 to TRBJ2-5; 11 bases map to TRBD2. V lost 0 bases and J lost 1; bases outside the gene matches: 1. Germline CDR1 reads DFQATT; CDR2 reads SNEGSKA (reference sequence). The CDR3 is 15 residues long. CDR3 coding DNA: TGCAGTGCTAGAGATAGCGGGAGGGTCCAAGAGACCCAGTACTTC. This translates into CSARDSGRVQETQYF.

This clonotype appeared a few times. The rearrangement joins TRBV19 to TRBJ2-3; 10 positions agree with TRBD2. J gave up 8 bases and V 7 bases, and 9 bases lay outside the gene matches. The germline gives CDR1 LNHDA, CDR2 SQIVND (reference sequence). The CDR3 has 14 residues. The CDR3 nucleotides read TGTGCCAGTAAGAAGCGGGAGGGCGCACGTACGCAGTATTTT. This sequence encodes CASKKREGARTQYF.

The chain uses TRBV27 and TRBJ2-5, with a weak D call TRBD2 (5 bases). CDR1 MNHEY and CDR2 SMNVEV come from the germline V gene (reference sequence). V was trimmed by 4 bases and J by 5 bases, leaving 11 bases between them. CDR3 size: 13 residues. CDR3 protein: CASSWLAGETQYF. For the CDR3, the DNA is TGTGCCAGCAGTTGGCTAGCTGGGGAGACCCAGTACTTC.

The rearrangement links TRBV20-1 to TRBJ2-1; 12 bases align to TRBD2. CDR1 and CDR2 from the germline V gene are DFQATT and SNEGSKA (reference sequence). Trimming at V came to 3 bases and at J to 9 bases, leaving 6 bases not matched to a gene. The CDR3 sequence is 14 residues long. The CDR3 DNA follows: TGCAGTGCTAGCCGACTAGCGGGAGAGGGTGAGCAGTTCTTC. It is translated as CSASRLAGEGEQFF.

This clonotype was counted between two and nine times. The rearrangement links TRBV4-2 to TRBJ2-2; 8 positions agree with TRBD2. The CDR3 is made up of 17 amino acids. The J segment lost 2 bases and the V segment lost 0 bases, leaving 5 bases of the junction unmatched. The germline gives CDR1 LGHNA, CDR2 YNFKEQ. The CDR3 sequence is CASSQDSAGGNTGELFF. The CDR3 DNA sequence: TGTGCCAGCAGCCAAGATTCGGCGGGAGGAAACACCGGGGAGCTGTTTTTT.

This clonotype was detected a few times. The rearrangement links TRBV2 to TRBJ2-5; 8 bases line up with TRBD2. Germline V CDR1 and CDR2: SNHLY, FYNNEI. This CDR3 is 15 amino acids long. V dropped 0 bases and J dropped 10; count of bases not matched to a gene: 10. CDR3 amino acids: CASSEARVSGVFQYF. CDR3 nucleotide sequence: TGTGCCAGCAGTGAAGCGCGGGTTAGCGGGGTCTTCCAGTACTTC.

This clonotype was picked up a small number of times. The CDR3 sequence: CPLGVSSYNEQFF. CDR3 coding DNA: TGCCCCCTAGGCGTAAGCTCCTACAATGAGCAGTTCTTC. The chain employs TRBV20-1 and TRBJ2-1; D remains ambiguous. Germline CDR1 DFQATT, CDR2 SNEGSKA (reference sequence). CDR3 length: 13 residues.

This sequence joins TRBV2 and TRBJ2-1, with 11 bases lining up with TRBD2. Germline CDR1 and CDR2: SNHLY and FYNNEI. CDR3 length: 15 residues. V shed 6 bases and J 8 bases; nucleotides not matched to a gene: 9. Here the CDR3 DNA reads TGTGCCAGCAGGAGACTAGCGGGACAGAGGGATGAGCAGTTCTTC. Amino acid sequence: CASRRLAGQRDEQFF.

This sequence joins TRBV9 and TRBJ1-1, with D unresolved. The CDR3 consists of 14 residues. Germline V gene data show CDR1 as SGDLS and CDR2 as YYNGEE. V was clipped by 0 bases and J by 5 bases, with 11 bases between them. CDR3 in amino acids: CASSVGRVATEAFF. The CDR3 nucleotides are TGTGCCAGCAGCGTAGGGCGGGTGGCTACTGAAGCTTTCTTT.

The rearrangement joins TRBV6-5 to TRBJ2-3, with 7 bases fitting TRBD2. Germline CDR1 reads MNHEY; CDR2 reads SVGAGI. The CDR3 spans 17 residues. The V and J ends lost 6 bases and 1 base, in that order; junction bases with no gene match: 13. CDR3 coding DNA: TGTGCCAGCAGCCCTTTAATGACGGCGGGAGGCACAGATACGCAGTATTTT. Protein product: CASSPLMTAGGTDTQYF.

This sequence joins TRBV18 and TRBJ2-7; no clear D gene. The tail of the sequence fits TRBJ2-5 better, so the J call may be wrong. Germline CDR1 is KGHSH and CDR2 is LQKENI. The CDR3 length is 14 residues. The CDR3 spells CASSPAGWGETQYF. The CDR3 region has the DNA TGTGCCAGCTCACCAGCCGGATGGGGAGAGACCCAGTACTTC.

This chain links TRBV5-1 with TRBJ2-5; 9 positions match TRBD1. The ends lost 7 bases at V and 2 bases at J; junction bases unmatched: 6. The germline CDR1 and CDR2 sequences are SGHRS and YFSETQ. CDR3 length: 14 residues. The CDR3 DNA sequence: TGCGCCAGCGCCCGGGACAGGGTTCAAGAGACCCAGTACTTC. Translated: CASARDRVQETQYF.